The 25 T cell receptor beta chains listed next were all sequenced from one sample in a study of shared clonotypes between healthy human individuals. CD45RO-negative CD8 cells positively selected for CCR7 made up the naive population, which excluded terminally differentiated effector memory CD45RA+ cells. Generated by immunoSEQ multiplex PCR, the TCRdb table keeps only in-frame clones and is missing some. The sample shows about 2,100,000 clones, about 93% of them seen only once. Sample: naive CD8+ T cells from PBMCs. These TCRs come from a man aged 18-30 years in good health. Some clones in this sample may be carry-over from other donors' samples.

There are a few counts of this clone. The V and J genes are TRBV19 and TRBJ2-2, with a possible D match to TRBD2 (6 bases). CDR1 is LNHDA, CDR2 SQIVND, per germline (reference sequence). V gave up 7 bases and J gave up 6 bases, with 21 bases separating them. The CDR3 contains 16 residues. The CDR3 loop reads CASTGPREYNPGELFF. The CDR3, as DNA: TGTGCCAGTACGGGACCACGGGAGTATAACCCCGGGGAGCTGTTTTTT.

The J gene is TRBJ2-7, the V gene TRBV2; unclear D gene. The CDR3 is 12 residues long. The germline CDR1 and CDR2 sequences are SNHLY and FYNNEI. V lost 8 bases and J 2 bases, leaving 10 bases between the germline ends. CDR3 nucleotide sequence: TGTGCCAGCGGTCGCAGACCCTACGAGCAGTACTTC. This codes for CASGRRPYEQYF. The complete variable domain, with remaining parts taken from reference TRBV2 and TRBJ2-7, reads EPEVTQTPSHQVTQMGQEVILRCVPISNHLYFYWYRQILGQKVEFLVSFYNNEISEKSEIFDDQFSVERPDGSNFTLKIRSTKLEDSAMYFCASGRRPYEQYFGPGTRLTVT.

This clone appeared once. Other DNA sequences in this specimen translate into the identical CDR3. The chain joins TRBV5-6 to TRBJ1-2; 7 nucleotides align to TRBD1. V shed 4 bases, J shed 2 bases, and the junction held 2 bases outside the gene matches. The germline V gene encodes CDR1 SGHDT and CDR2 YYEEEE. This CDR3 has 13 residues. CDR3 amino acids: CASSPGQNYGYTF. The CDR3 DNA follows: TGTGCCAGCAGCCCGGGACAGAACTATGGCTACACCTTC.

The genes are TRBV27 and TRBJ2-5; 10 bases agree with TRBD1. This CDR3 comprises 15 residues. Unmatched junction bases numbered 6, after V lost 3 bases and J lost 5 bases. Per germline, CDR1 MNHEY and CDR2 SMNVEV (reference sequence). CDR3 nucleotide sequence: TGTGCCAGCAGTTTCTCCGACAGGGGGCTTGAGACCCAGTACTTC. This gives the protein CASSFSDRGLETQYF.

The chain employs TRBV7-2 and TRBJ2-7, with 7 nucleotides matching TRBD1. After removal of 5 bases from V and 2 bases from J, the junction contained 9 bases not matched to a gene. This CDR3 spans 15 amino acids. Looked up from germline, CDR1 is SGHTA and CDR2 is FQGNSA. The CDR3 region is CASSARDRDTYEQYF. The CDR3 bases are TGTGCCAGCAGCGCCAGGGACAGAGACACCTACGAGCAGTACTTC.

V is TRBV27 and J is TRBJ2-7, with 8 bases fitting TRBD1. V shed 5 bases and J 7 bases; nucleotides not matched to a gene: 10. The CDR3 consists of 14 residues. Germline-derived CDR1 and CDR2 are MNHEY and SMNVEV (reference sequence). CDR3 sequence reads: CASSRSGGPGEQYF. CDR3 in DNA: TGTGCCAGCAGTAGATCAGGGGGCCCCGGGGAGCAGTACTTC.

The chain uses TRBV6-8 and TRBJ2-3; 11 positions match TRBD2. The V gene's germline CDR1 is MNHGY and CDR2 SAAAGT. The CDR3 length is 19 residues. The V gene end was trimmed by 4 bases and the J gene end by 4 bases; junction bases not matched to a gene: 16. CDR3 amino acids: CASSSSPIAGGRIADTQYF. The CDR3 nucleotides are TGTGCCAGCAGTTCCTCCCCTATAGCGGGAGGGCGAATCGCAGATACGCAGTATTTT.

This chain joins TRBV5-4 and TRBJ2-7; 8 bases match TRBD1. V dropped 2 bases and J dropped 5; count of bases not matched to a gene: 9. CDR3 length: 15 residues. The germline gives CDR1 SGHNT, CDR2 YYREEE (reference sequence). The CDR3 coding sequence is TGTGCCAGCAGCTTCCCGGGACAGGCGGCCCACGAGCAGTACTTC. Its translation is CASSFPGQAAHEQYF.

Remarks on this clone: The same CDR3 also results from other DNA sequences found in this sample. This chain connects TRBV4-1 to TRBJ2-7, with 11 bases identical to TRBD2. The CDR3 loop spans 15 amino acids. Germline assignment: CDR1 MGHRA and CDR2 YSYEKL. The V and J ends lost 4 bases and 3 bases, in that order; junction bases with no gene match: 5. The CDR3 bases are TGCGCCAGCAGCCTTACTAGCGGGAGAGGCTACGAGCAGTACTTC. Translated: CASSLTSGRGYEQYF.

The gene calls are TRBV7-9 and TRBJ2-2, with D tentatively TRBD1 or TRBD2 (5 bases each). Per the germline V gene, CDR1 is SEHNR and CDR2 is FQNEAQ (reference sequence). The ends were cut back, 3 bases at V and 3 bases at J, with 8 bases in the middle. This CDR3 has 14 amino acids. DNA of the CDR3: TGTGCCAGCAGCTTCCGGGACGACACCGGGGAGCTGTTTTTT. Translated, it gives CASSFRDDTGELFF.

This chain connects TRBV6-5 to TRBJ1-1; 7 positions match TRBD1. Germline V gene lookup returns CDR1 MNHEY and CDR2 SVGAGI. The CDR3 contains 14 residues. Trimming at V came to 7 bases and at J to 1 base, leaving 6 bases not matched to a gene. The CDR3 spells CASKPRTGNTEAFF. Here the CDR3 DNA reads TGTGCCAGCAAACCTAGGACAGGGAACACTGAAGCTTTCTTT.

V usage is TRBV2 and J usage is TRBJ2-1, with D hard to call. V gave up 9 bases and J gave up 7 bases, with 19 bases separating them. Germline assignment: CDR1 SNHLY and CDR2 FYNNEI. This CDR3 has 14 residues. CDR3 residues: CARGWWQVGNEQFF. For the CDR3, the DNA is TGTGCCAGGGGGTGGTGGCAGGTTGGGAATGAGCAGTTCTTC.

This chain links TRBV6-4 with TRBJ2-2; 10 bases line up with TRBD2. Germline CDR1 is MRHNA and CDR2 is SNTAGT. Trimming removed 4 bases from V and 3 bases from J; junction bases left unmatched: 2. The CDR3 is 15 amino acids. The CDR3 spells CASSALAGDTGELFF. CDR3 DNA: TGTGCCAGCAGTGCCCTAGCGGGGGACACCGGGGAGCTGTTTTTT.

As for this clone: The same CDR3 arises from other DNA sequences in this sample as well. This chain connects TRBV4-1 to TRBJ2-2; D possibly corresponds to TRBD1 (5 bases). The V gene's germline CDR1 is MGHRA and CDR2 YSYEKL. Between the trimmed V and J ends, which lost 1 base and 5 bases, there was a span of 8 bases. This CDR3 comprises 14 residues. The CDR3 sequence: CASSQVGATGELFF. As DNA, the CDR3 is TGCGCCAGCAGCCAAGTTGGGGCTACCGGGGAGCTGTTTTTT.

This chain links TRBV11-2 with TRBJ2-7; tentative D call: TRBD2 (5 bases). CDR1 and CDR2 (germline): SGHAT, FQNNGV. Trimming stripped 6 bases from V and 3 bases from J, with 24 bases between. The CDR3 covers 17 residues. The CDR3 reads CASSNAGFETLDYEQYF. CDR3 sequence (DNA): TGTGCCAGCAGTAATGCTGGATTCGAGACACTAGACTACGAGCAGTACTTC.

The chain combines TRBV6-6 with TRBJ1-1; D may be TRBD1 (6 bases). The CDR3 is 16 amino acids. V gave up 11 bases and J gave up 1 base, with 23 bases separating them. Per the germline V gene, CDR1 is MNHNY and CDR2 is SVGAGI (reference sequence). CDR3 residues: CAARPDIGGPNTEAFF. The CDR3 DNA follows: TGTGCCGCACGACCGGACATTGGGGGGCCGAACACTGAAGCTTTCTTT.

Comment on this clone: Other DNA sequences from this sample encode an identical CDR3 as well. The gene calls are TRBV28 and TRBJ2-7; D gene uncertain. This CDR3 spans 12 amino acids. Trimming pared 6 bases from V and 4 bases from J, leaving 10 bases between. Germline V gene data show CDR1 as MDHEN and CDR2 as SYDVKM. CDR3 in amino acids: CASSRPGYEQYF. CDR3 coding DNA: TGTGCCAGCAGCCGGCCAGGATACGAGCAGTACTTC.

The chain joins TRBV7-9 to TRBJ2-1, with 7 bases that match TRBD2. The germline V gene encodes CDR1 SEHNR and CDR2 FQNEAQ (reference sequence). The V and J ends lost 2 bases and 0 bases, in that order; junction bases with no gene match: 4. This CDR3 has 16 amino acids. CDR3 residues: CASSLLSSGSYNEQFF. DNA of the CDR3: TGTGCCAGCAGCTTATTATCTAGCGGCTCCTACAATGAGCAGTTCTTC.

V gene TRBV7-3 combines with J gene TRBJ2-3; D is unresolved. Per germline, CDR1 SGHTA and CDR2 FQGTGA. Trimming removed 6 bases from V and 2 bases from J, with 9 bases in between. The CDR3 consists of 13 residues. The CDR3: CASRPDNTDTQYF. CDR3 coding DNA: TGTGCCAGCAGGCCCGACAACACAGATACGCAGTATTTT.

The V and J genes are TRBV25-1 and TRBJ2-1, with a weak D call TRBD2 (5 bases). The CDR3 totals 10 residues. The V end lost 10 bases, the J end lost 6 bases, and 7 bases lay between the germline ends. Per the germline V gene, CDR1 is MGHDK and CDR2 is SYGVNS. As DNA, the CDR3 is TGTGCCACTAGCCTCAATGAGCAGTTCTTC. Protein product: CATSLNEQFF.

This chain links TRBV6-1 with TRBJ2-2; D is unresolved. V was clipped by 10 bases and J by 1 base, with 10 bases between them. Per germline, CDR1 MNHNS and CDR2 SASEGT. CDR3 length: 13 amino acids. The CDR3 here is CAILTVNTGELFF. CDR3 nucleotides: TGTGCCATCCTTACGGTGAACACCGGGGAGCTGTTTTTT.

J is TRBJ1-5 and V is TRBV7-9; no reliable D call. From germline, CDR1 is SEHNR and CDR2 FQNEAQ (reference sequence). Trimming pared 5 bases from V and 1 base from J, leaving 9 bases between. This CDR3 has 14 residues. For the CDR3, the DNA is TGTGCCAGCAGCCCAATGGACAGCAATCAGCCCCAGCATTTT. It translates to CASSPMDSNQPQHF.

This chain links TRBV7-9 with TRBJ2-1, with D perhaps matching TRBD2 (5 bases). The V gene lost 1 base and the J gene lost 8 bases, with 12 bases spanning the gap. The V gene's germline CDR1 is SEHNR and CDR2 FQNEAQ (reference sequence). CDR3 length equals 14 residues. CDR3 nucleotides: TGTGCCAGCAGCTTAGAGAGTAGGCGGGATGAGCAGTTCTTC. It codes for CASSLESRRDEQFF.

Remarks on this clone: The same CDR3 is also encoded by other DNA sequences in this sample. This chain joins TRBV5-6 and TRBJ2-1; tentative D call: TRBD2 (6 bases). Trimming removed 4 bases from V and 7 bases from J, with 9 bases in between. The CDR3 is 12 residues long. Germline-derived CDR1 and CDR2 are SGHDT and YYEEEE. CDR3 DNA sequence: TGTGCCAGCAGCCCCGGAGGGAATGAGCAGTTCTTC. This codes for CASSPGGNEQFF.

The chain employs TRBV21-1 and TRBJ2-1; TRBD2 reflects the table's D call only, with no check against the DNA. TRBV21-1 is a documented pseudogene. This CDR3 is built from 12 residues. This chain's CDR3 is CASRWRYNEQFF. DNA for the CDR3: TGTGCCAGCAGGTGGAGATACAATGAGCAGTTCTTC.